This is a list of T cell receptor beta chains from one sample in a study of identical twins. TCRdb independently ran MiXCR on the 5' RACE reads; one entry per CDR3 protein. In the table there are 500,000 to 600,000 distinct CDR3 sequences, about 20% of which are singletons. These sequences were also reported in another study, on T cells expressing NK-cell markers.

Material for sequencing was CD4+ T cells sorted from blood. These receptors all stem from a woman aged 18-29 years in good health. Each CDR3 is given with its conserved first and last residue. A D gene is named only where the DNA matches it firmly. Rows give clone size only sometimes, using once, few, many, or a class for an expanded clone.

abundance,d_gene,j_gene,v_gene,CDR3nt,CDR3aa
few,TRBD1,TRBJ2-7,TRBV27,TGTGCCAGCAGTCCCGACAGGGGGCTCTACGAGCAGTACTTC,CASSPDRGLYEQYF
few,.,TRBJ1-5,TRBV20-1,TGCAGTGCTAGTGTCGATAGCAATCAGCCCCAGCATTTT,CSASVDSNQPQHF
.,.,TRBJ2-1,TRBV6-5,TGTGCCAGCAGTTTTCGGTACAGCTCCTACAATGAGCAGTTCTTC,CASSFRYSSYNEQFF
.,TRBD2,TRBJ2-2,TRBV12-3/TRBV12-4,TGTGCCAAGCGGGGGCCCAACACCGGGGAGCTGTTTTTT,CAKRGPNTGELFF
.,.,TRBJ2-2,TRBV5-1,TGCGCCAGCAGCTTGCGAGTAGGGACGAACACCGGGGAGCTGTTTTTT,CASSLRVGTNTGELFF
few,.,TRBJ2-6,TRBV12-3/TRBV12-4,TGTGCCAGCAGGTCAGGAGTCTCTGGGGCCAACGTCCTGACTTTC,CASRSGVSGANVLTF
few,.,TRBJ2-1,TRBV24-1,TGTGCCACCAGTCGGCGGGGTAACAATGAGCAGTTCTTC,CATSRRGNNEQFF
few,.,TRBJ2-7,TRBV25-1,TGTGCCAGCAGTGCCTCCACCTACGAGCAGTACTTC,CASSASTYEQYF
many,.,TRBJ2-4,TRBV9,TGTGCCAGCAGCGTAGAGGGTCAGGGCGGAAACATTCAGTACTTC,CASSVEGQGGNIQYF
few,TRBD2,TRBJ2-3,TRBV12-3/TRBV12-4,TGTGCCAGCAGACGAGAGGGACTAGCGTCACCCACAGATACGCAGTATTTT,CASRREGLASPTDTQYF
few,.,TRBJ2-5,TRBV7-9,TGTGCCAGCAGCCTCTCAGGGGGGACACCTTTACAAGAGACCCAGTACTTC,CASSLSGGTPLQETQYF
.,.,TRBJ2-5,TRBV15,TGTGCCACCAGCAGAGGACAGAAAGAAGAGACCCAGTACTTC,CATSRGQKEETQYF
.,TRBD1,TRBJ1-4,TRBV4-3,TGCGCCAGCAGCCAAAGGGACAGGGGAGGCGAAAAACTGTTTTTT,CASSQRDRGGEKLFF
many,.,TRBJ2-5,TRBV12-3/TRBV12-4,TGTGCCAGCAGTTTTGGGAGAAAAGAGACCCAGTACTTC,CASSFGRKETQYF
.,.,TRBJ2-3,TRBV7-9,TGTGCCAGCAGCTTAGTAAGGGGAACAGATACGCAGTATTTT,CASSLVRGTDTQYF
.,.,TRBJ2-1,TRBV4-3,TGCGCCAGCAGCCAAGACAGAACCTACAATGAGCAGTTCTTC,CASSQDRTYNEQFF
.,.,TRBJ2-2,TRBV20-1,TGCAGTGCTAGAGGAGCAGGAACCCGCACCGGGGAGCTGTTTTTT,CSARGAGTRTGELFF
many,.,TRBJ1-5,TRBV5-5,TGTGCCAGCAGCCTGAGTGGTGGCAATCAGCCCCAGCATTTT,CASSLSGGNQPQHF
.,.,TRBJ2-7,TRBV28,TGTGCCAGCAGTTTATGGGACGGGGATGCCTACGAGCAGTACTTC,CASSLWDGDAYEQYF
.,.,TRBJ2-5,TRBV7-3,TGTGCCAGCAGCACGGGGGGCTTGGAGACCCAGTACTTC,CASSTGGLETQYF
many,TRBD1,TRBJ1-4,TRBV12-3/TRBV12-4,TGTGCCAGCAGGGGGGACAGGGGTGGTGAAAAACTGTTTTTT,CASRGDRGGEKLFF
many,.,TRBJ2-5,TRBV12-3/TRBV12-4,TGTGCCAGCAGTTTGAGTAGGTGGGAGACCCAGTACTTC,CASSLSRWETQYF
.,.,TRBJ1-1,TRBV7-8,TGTGCCAGCAGCACAGTAGCGGGGAACACTGAAGCTTTCTTT,CASSTVAGNTEAFF
few,.,TRBJ2-2,TRBV19,TGTGCCAGTAGGCAATTAGCGGTGAACACCGGGGAGCTGTTTTTT,CASRQLAVNTGELFF
few,TRBD2,TRBJ2-1,TRBV7-6,TGTGCCAGCAGCATAATAGCGGGTAGCGGGCATTACAATGAGCAGTTCTTC,CASSIIAGSGHYNEQFF
many,TRBD2,TRBJ2-6,TRBV6-2/TRBV6-3,TGTGCCAGCAGTTCGGGGGGCTCTGGGGCCAACGTCCTGACTTTC,CASSSGGSGANVLTF
many,TRBD1,TRBJ2-5,TRBV7-2,TGTGCCAGCAGCTTAGCGCTTTTCGGGACAGGCCAAGAGACCCAGTACTTC,CASSLALFGTGQETQYF
.,.,TRBJ2-1,TRBV5-1,TGCGCCAGCAGCTTGGGCGGGTACACAGTTAATGAGCAGTTCTTC,CASSLGGYTVNEQFF
.,.,TRBJ2-4,TRBV5-4,TGTGCCAGCAGCTCCGCGGATAGACTGGGGATTCAGTACTTC,CASSSADRLGIQYF
few,.,TRBJ2-7,TRBV7-2,TGTGCCAGCAGCTTTTTTATCGGCGTCTACGAGCAGTACTTC,CASSFFIGVYEQYF
few,.,TRBJ2-1,TRBV7-2,TGTGCCAGCAGCTTAAGGGTTGGCAATGAGCAGTTCTTC,CASSLRVGNEQFF
.,.,TRBJ2-3,TRBV18,TGTGCCAGCGCAGACTACACTAGCACAGATACGCAGTATTTT,CASADYTSTDTQYF
.,.,TRBJ1-2,TRBV27,TGTGCCAGCAGTCGAGATAGTCGTGGCTACACCTTC,CASSRDSRGYTF
.,TRBD1,TRBJ2-1,TRBV27,TGTGCCAGCAGTTCGCCCCTCGGGACAGGGGCGAGAAATGAGCAGTTCTTC,CASSSPLGTGARNEQFF
once,.,TRBJ2-7,TRBV2,TGTGCCAGCAGTTTCTCGTGGGAGCAGTACTTC,CASSFSWEQYF
.,.,TRBJ2-1,TRBV23-1,TGCGCCAGAAGCCTAGTGGGGCAGTTCTTC,CARSLVGQFF
few,.,TRBJ2-5,TRBV7-3,TGTGCCAGCAGCTTAACGGGGGACCAAGAGACCCAGTACTTC,CASSLTGDQETQYF
few,.,TRBJ2-1,TRBV12-3/TRBV12-4,TGTGCCAGCAGTTTAGAGTATCGGGGCTCCTACAATGAGCAGTTCTTC,CASSLEYRGSYNEQFF
.,TRBD2,TRBJ2-5,TRBV10-3,TGTGCCATCGGTGAGCGGGGGGGACCAGAGACCCAGTACTTC,CAIGERGGPETQYF
few,.,TRBJ1-1,TRBV12-3/TRBV12-4,TGTGCCAGCAGTTTAAGGGGAAGGGCGAACACTGAAGCTTTCTTT,CASSLRGRANTEAFF